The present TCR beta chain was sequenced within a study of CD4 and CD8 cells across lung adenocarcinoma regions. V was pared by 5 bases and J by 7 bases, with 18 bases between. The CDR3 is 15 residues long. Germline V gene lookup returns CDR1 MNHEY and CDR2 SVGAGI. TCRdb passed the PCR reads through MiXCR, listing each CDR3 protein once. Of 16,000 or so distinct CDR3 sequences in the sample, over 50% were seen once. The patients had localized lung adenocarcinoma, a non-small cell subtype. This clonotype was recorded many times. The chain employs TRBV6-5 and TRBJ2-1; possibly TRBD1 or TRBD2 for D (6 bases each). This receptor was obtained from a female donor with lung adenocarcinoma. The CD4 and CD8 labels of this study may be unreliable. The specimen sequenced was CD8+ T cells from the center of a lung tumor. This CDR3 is CASSTRRGGPNEQFF. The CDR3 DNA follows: TGTGCCAGCAGTACCCGGCGTGGGGGGCCGAATGAGCAGTTCTTC.